This TCR beta chain was identified during a study of T-cell reconstitution after alpha-beta-depleted transplantation in children. With regard to this clonotype: Antigen unknown.

Unique molecular identifiers tagged the TCRbeta library. TCRdb re-derived calls from the PCR reads in MiXCR, one entry per CDR3 protein. This sample has 670,000 or so distinct CDR3 sequences, with about an eighth found just once. Study findings and constraints: Newly produced T cells mostly provided counts and TCRbeta diversity after one year, as hyperexpanded clones declined.

The receptor was isolated from a girl aged 2 to 10 with congenital amegakaryocytic thrombocytopenia, due to receive a stem cell transplant. The sequencing used PBMCs, collected before TCRalphabeta/CD19-depleted stem cell transplant.

CDR3 sequence reads: CASSDSGRSEQFF. The CDR3 DNA reads TGTGCCAGCAGTGATTCGGGGCGGAGTGAGCAGTTCTTC. The chain links TRBV25-1 to TRBJ2-1; tentatively, D is TRBD1 or TRBD2 (5 bases each). The CDR3 loop spans 13 amino acids. From germline, CDR1 is MGHDK and CDR2 SYGVNS. Between the trimmed V and J ends, which lost 3 bases and 9 bases, there was a span of 12 bases.